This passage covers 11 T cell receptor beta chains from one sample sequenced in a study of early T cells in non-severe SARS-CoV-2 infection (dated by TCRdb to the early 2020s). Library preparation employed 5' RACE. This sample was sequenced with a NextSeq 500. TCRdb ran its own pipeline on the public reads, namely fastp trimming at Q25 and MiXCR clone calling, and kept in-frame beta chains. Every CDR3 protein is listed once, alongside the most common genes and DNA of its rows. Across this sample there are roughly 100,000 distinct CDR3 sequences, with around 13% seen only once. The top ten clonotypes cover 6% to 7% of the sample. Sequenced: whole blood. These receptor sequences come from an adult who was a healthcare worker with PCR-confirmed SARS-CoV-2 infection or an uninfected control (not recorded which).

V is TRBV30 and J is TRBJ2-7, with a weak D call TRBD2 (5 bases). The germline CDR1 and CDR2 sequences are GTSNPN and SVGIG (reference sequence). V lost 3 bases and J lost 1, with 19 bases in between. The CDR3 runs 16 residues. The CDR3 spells CAWRSHTRPVSYEQYF. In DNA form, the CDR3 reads TGTGCCTGGAGGTCCCATACTAGACCAGTTTCCTACGAGCAGTACTTC.

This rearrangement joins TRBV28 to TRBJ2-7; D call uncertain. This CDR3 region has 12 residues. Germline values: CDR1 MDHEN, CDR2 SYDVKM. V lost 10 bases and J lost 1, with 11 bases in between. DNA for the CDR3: TGTGCCACGGCGTCAGTTTCCTACGAGCAGTACTTC. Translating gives CATASVSYEQYF.

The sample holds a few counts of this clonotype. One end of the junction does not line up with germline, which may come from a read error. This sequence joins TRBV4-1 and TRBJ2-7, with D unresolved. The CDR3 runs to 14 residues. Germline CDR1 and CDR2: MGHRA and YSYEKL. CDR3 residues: CTSSQVSGVYEQYF. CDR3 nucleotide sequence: TGCACCAGCAGCCAAGTCTCCGGCGTCTACGAGCAGTACTTC.

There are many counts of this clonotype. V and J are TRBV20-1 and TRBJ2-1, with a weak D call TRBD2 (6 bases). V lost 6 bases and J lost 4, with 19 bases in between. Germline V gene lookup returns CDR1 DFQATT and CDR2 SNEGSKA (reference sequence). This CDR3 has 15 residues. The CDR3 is CSAQGASDFYNEQFF. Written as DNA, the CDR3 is TGCAGTGCCCAAGGGGCTAGCGACTTTTACAATGAGCAGTTCTTC.

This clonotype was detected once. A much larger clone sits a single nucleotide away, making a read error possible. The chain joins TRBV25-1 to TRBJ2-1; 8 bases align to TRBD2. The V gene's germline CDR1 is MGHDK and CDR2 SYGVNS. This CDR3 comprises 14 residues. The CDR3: CVSSQAGALNEQFF. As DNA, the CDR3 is TGTGTCAGCAGTCAAGCGGGAGCCCTCAATGAGCAGTTCTTC. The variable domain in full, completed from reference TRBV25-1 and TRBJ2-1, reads EADIYQTPRYLVIGTGKKITLECSQTMGHDKMYWYQQDPGMELHLIHYSYGVNSTEKGDLSSESTVSRIRTEHFPLTLESARPSHTSQYLCVSSQAGALNEQFFGPGTRLTVL.

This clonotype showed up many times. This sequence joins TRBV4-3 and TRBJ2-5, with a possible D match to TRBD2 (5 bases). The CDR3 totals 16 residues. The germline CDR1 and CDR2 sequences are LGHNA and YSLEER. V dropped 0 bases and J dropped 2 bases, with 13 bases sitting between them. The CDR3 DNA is TGCGCCAGCAGCCAAGAACTGGTGGACTTTCAAGAGACCCAGTACTTC. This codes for CASSQELVDFQETQYF.

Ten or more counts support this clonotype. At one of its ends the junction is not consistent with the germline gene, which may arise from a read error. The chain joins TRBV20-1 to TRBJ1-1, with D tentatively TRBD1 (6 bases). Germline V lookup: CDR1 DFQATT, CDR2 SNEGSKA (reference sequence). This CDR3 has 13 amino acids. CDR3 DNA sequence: TGCAGTGCTAAAAAGGGGGAAGTGACTGAAGCCTTCTTT. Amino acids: CSAKKGEVTEAFF.

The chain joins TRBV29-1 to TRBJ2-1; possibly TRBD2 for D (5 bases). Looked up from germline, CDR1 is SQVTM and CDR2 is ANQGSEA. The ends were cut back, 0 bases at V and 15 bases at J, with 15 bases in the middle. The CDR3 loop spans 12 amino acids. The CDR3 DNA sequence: TGCAGCGTTGAAGATGCGGGCAATATTCCGTTCTTC. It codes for CSVEDAGNIPFF.

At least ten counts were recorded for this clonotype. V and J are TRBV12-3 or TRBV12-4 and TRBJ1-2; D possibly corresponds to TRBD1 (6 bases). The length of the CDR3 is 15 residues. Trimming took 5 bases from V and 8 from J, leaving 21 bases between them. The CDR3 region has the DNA TGTGCCAGCAGTCCCACCACAACAGGGAGGGGAGGCTACACCTTC. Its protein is CASSPTTTGRGGYTF.

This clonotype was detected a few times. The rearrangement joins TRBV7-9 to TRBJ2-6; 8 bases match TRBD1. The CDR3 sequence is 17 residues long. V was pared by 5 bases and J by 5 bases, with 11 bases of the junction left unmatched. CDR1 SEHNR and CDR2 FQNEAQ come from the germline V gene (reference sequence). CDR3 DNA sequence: TGTGCCAGCAGCCCCCGGGACAGGACAGCAAGGGCCAACGTCCTGACTTTC. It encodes CASSPRDRTARANVLTF.

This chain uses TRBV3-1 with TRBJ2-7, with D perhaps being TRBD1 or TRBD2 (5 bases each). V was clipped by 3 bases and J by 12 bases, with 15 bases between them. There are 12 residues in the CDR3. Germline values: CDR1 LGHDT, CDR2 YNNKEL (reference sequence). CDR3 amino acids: CASSQGPGNSYF. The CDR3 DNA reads TGTGCCAGCAGCCAGGGACCCGGGAATTCGTACTTC.